This T cell receptor beta chain was observed in a study of metastatic and nonmetastatic thyroid tumors. About the study: Thyroid patients, malignant and benign, had repertoires compared across blood and tumor or nodule tissue. Study-wide results and limits: It was reported that TCR beta diversity was significantly higher in malignant thyroid tumors than benign nodules, in blood and tumor.

No treatment had been given to any patient before thyroid surgery. The authors' processing: Using the CDR3 differences seen across clinicopathological groups, the authors built a distant-metastasis classifier for papillary thyroid cancer, which was meant to discriminate distant-metastatic patients. TCRdb used MiXCR to call clones anew from the PCR reads. The V and J calls shown here were made by TCRdb, not taken from the authors' results. The sample lists some 19,000 clones; around a quarter were seen once. This clone was recorded a few times. Antigen unknown. This CDR3 contains 13 residues. V trimming: 2 bases; J trimming: 9 bases; junction bases outside the gene matches: 4. Germline loops: CDR1 MNHEY, CDR2 SVGEGT.

Sequencing was carried out using tumor tissue. The sequence derives from a female donor with papillary thyroid cancer or a benign thyroid nodule (not recorded which). Some clones in this sample may be carry-over from other donors' samples. The genes are TRBV6-2 or TRBV6-3 and TRBJ1-2, with 9 bases identical to TRBD1. CDR3 loop: CASSYPGTGSYTF. In DNA, the CDR3 is TGTGCCAGCAGTTACCCCGGGACAGGGAGCTACACCTTC.